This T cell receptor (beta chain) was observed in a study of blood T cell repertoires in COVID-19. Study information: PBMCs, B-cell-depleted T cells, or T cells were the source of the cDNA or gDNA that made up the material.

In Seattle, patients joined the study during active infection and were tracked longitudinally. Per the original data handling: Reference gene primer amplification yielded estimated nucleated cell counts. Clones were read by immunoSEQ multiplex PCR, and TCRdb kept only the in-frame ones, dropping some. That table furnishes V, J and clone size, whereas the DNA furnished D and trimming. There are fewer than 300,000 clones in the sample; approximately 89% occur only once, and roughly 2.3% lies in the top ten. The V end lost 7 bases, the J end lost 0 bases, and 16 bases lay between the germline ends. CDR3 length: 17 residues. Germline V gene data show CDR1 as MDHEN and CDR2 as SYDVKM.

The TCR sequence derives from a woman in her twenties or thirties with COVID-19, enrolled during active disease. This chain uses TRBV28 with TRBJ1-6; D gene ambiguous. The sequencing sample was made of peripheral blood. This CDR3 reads CASNSIRSLSYNSPLHF. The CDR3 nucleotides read TGTGCCAGCAACTCTATCAGGTCCCTCTCCTATAATTCACCCCTCCACTTT.